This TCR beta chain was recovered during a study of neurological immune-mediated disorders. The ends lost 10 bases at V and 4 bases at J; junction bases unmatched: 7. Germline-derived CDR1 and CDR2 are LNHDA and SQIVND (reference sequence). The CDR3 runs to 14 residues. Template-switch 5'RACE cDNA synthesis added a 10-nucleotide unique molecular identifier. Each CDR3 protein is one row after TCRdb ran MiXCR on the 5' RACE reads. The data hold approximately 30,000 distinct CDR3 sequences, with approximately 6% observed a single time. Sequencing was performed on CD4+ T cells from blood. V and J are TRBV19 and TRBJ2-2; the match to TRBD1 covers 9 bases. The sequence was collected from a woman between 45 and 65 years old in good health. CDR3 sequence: CATDPTGGTGELFF. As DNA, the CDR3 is TGTGCCACCGATCCGACAGGGGGCACCGGGGAGCTGTTTTTT.